The clone carrying this T cell receptor beta chain was observed a few times. The CDR3 covers 18 residues. V lost 4 bases and J lost 3; bases outside the gene matches: 15. In germline, CDR1 is LGHNA, CDR2 YNFKEQ. It was with 60 Vbeta and 13 Jbeta primers that the PCR ran. Generated by immunoSEQ multiplex PCR, the TCRdb table keeps only in-frame clones and is missing some. The sample holds 85,000 to 95,000 clones, 7.6% seen once. The record originates from a study of cytomegalovirus exposure and HLA in healthy donors. The clonotype was recovered from a man aged 45-60 years in good health and CMV-seronegative. This sequence joins TRBV4-2 and TRBJ1-2, with 9 bases matching TRBD1. Sequencing was performed on PBMCs. The DNA for the CDR3 is TGTGCCAGCAGCCTGCTCCTCCCCGGGACAGGGTCCGACTATGGCTACACCTTC. This translates into CASSLLLPGTGSDYGYTF.